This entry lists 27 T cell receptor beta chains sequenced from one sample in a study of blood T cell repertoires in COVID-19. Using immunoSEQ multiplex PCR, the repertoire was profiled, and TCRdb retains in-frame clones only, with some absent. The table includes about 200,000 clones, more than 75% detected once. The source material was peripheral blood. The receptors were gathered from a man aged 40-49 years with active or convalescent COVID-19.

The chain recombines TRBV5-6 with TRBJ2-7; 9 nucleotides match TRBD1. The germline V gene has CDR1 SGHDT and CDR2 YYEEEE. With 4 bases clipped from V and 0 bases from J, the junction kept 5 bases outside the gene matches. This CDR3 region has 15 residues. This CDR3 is CASSPPGQGSYEQYF. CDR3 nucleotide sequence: TGTGCCAGCAGCCCTCCGGGACAGGGCTCCTACGAGCAGTACTTC.

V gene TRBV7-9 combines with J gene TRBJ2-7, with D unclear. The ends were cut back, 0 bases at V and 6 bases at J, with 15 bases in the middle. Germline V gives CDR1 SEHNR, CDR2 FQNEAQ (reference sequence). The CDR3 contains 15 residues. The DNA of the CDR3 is TGTGCCAGCAGCTTAGCATCGGTCATACCCCGCGAGCAGTACTTC. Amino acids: CASSLASVIPREQYF.

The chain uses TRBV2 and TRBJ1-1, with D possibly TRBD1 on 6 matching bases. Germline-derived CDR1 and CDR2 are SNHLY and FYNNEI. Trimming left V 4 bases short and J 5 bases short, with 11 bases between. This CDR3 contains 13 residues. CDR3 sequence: CASSVEGGTEAFF. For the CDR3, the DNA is TGTGCCAGCAGTGTTGAAGGGGGAACTGAAGCTTTCTTT.

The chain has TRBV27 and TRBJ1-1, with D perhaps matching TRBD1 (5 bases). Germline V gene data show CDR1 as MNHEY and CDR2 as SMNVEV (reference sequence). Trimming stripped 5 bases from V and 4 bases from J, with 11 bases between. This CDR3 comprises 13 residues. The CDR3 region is CASSGQRSTEAFF. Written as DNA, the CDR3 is TGTGCCAGCAGTGGACAAAGAAGCACTGAAGCTTTCTTT.

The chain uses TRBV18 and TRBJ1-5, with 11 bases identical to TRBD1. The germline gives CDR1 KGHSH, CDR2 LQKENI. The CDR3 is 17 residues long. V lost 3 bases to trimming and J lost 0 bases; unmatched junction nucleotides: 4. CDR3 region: CASSPGQGGSSNQPQHF. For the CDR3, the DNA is TGTGCCAGCTCACCGGGACAGGGGGGGAGTAGCAATCAGCCCCAGCATTTT.

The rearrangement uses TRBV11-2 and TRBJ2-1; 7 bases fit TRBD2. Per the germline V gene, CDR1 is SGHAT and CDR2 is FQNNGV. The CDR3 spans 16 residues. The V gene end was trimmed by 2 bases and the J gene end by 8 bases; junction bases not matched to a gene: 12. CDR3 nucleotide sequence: TGTGCCAGCAGCTTAACGGGAGGACCCGTTTGGGATGAGCAGTTCTTC. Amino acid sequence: CASSLTGGPVWDEQFF. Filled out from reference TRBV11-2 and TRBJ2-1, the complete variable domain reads EAGVAQSPRYKIIEKRQSVAFWCNPISGHATLYWYQQILGQGPKLLIQFQNNGVVDDSQLPKDRFSAERLKGVDSTLKIQPAKLEDSAVYLCASSLTGGPVWDEQFFGPGTRLTVL.

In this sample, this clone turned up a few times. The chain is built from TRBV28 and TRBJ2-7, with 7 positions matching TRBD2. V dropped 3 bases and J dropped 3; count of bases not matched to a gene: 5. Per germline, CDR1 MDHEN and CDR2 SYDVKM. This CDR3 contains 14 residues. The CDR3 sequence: CASSLKASGYEQYF. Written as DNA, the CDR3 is TGTGCCAGCAGTTTGAAAGCTAGCGGCTACGAGCAGTACTTC.

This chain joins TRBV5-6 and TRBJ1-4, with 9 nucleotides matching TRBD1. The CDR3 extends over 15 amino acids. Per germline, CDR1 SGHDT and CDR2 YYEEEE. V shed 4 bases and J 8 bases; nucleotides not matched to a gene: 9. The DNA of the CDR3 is TGTGCCAGCAGCCTTTACAGGGGGCGCGTGGAAAAACTGTTTTTT. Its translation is CASSLYRGRVEKLFF.

In nucleotides, the CDR3 is TGTGCCAGCAGCCGGACGCTAGCGGAGGCGGGGGATACGCAGTATTTT. This sequence encodes CASSRTLAEAGDTQYF. This rearrangement joins TRBV11-3 to TRBJ2-3, with 7 nucleotides matching TRBD2. CDR1 is SGHNT and CDR2 is YENEEA in the germline V gene. CDR3 length: 16 residues. The V gene end was trimmed by 5 bases and the J gene end by 6 bases; junction bases not matched to a gene: 14. The variable domain in full, with the rest retrieved from reference TRBV11-3 and TRBJ2-3, is EAGVVQSPRYKIIEKKQPVAFWCNPISGHNTLYWYLQNLGQGPELLIRYENEEAVDDSQLPKDRFSAERLKGVDSTLKIQPAELGDSAVYLCASSRTLAEAGDTQYFGPGTRLTVL.

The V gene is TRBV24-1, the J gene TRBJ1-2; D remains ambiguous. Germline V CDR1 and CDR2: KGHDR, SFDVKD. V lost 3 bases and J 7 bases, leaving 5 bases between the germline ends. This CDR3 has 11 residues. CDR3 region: CATSDPSGYTF. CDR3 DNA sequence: TGTGCCACCAGTGATCCCAGTGGCTACACCTTC.

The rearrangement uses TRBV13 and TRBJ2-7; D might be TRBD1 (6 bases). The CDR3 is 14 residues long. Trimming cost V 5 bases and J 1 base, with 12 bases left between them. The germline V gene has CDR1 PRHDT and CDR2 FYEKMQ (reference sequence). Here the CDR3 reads CASSGRGQSYEQYF. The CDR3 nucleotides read TGTGCCAGCAGCGGACGTGGACAGTCCTACGAGCAGTACTTC. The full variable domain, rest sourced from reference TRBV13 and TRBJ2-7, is AAGVIQSPRHLIKEKRETATLKCYPIPRHDTVYWYQQGPGQDPQFLISFYEKMQSDKGSIPDRFSAQQFSDYHSELNMSSLELGDSALYFCASSGRGQSYEQYFGPGTRLTVT.

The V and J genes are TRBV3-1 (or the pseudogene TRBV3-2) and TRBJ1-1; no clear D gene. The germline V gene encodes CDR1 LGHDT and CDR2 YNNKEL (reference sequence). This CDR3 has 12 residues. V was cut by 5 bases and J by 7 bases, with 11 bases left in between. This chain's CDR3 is CASSVTGGEAFF. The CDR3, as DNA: TGTGCCAGCAGCGTCACTGGAGGTGAAGCTTTCTTT.

The chain's CDR3 is CASTHQGSRNAEAFF. CDR3 DNA sequence: TGTGCCAGCACACATCAGGGCTCCCGAAACGCTGAAGCTTTCTTT. The chain joins TRBV6-1 to TRBJ1-1, with a possible D match to TRBD1 (5 bases). Germline CDR1 reads MNHNS; CDR2 reads SASEGT. The ends were cut back, 7 bases at V and 6 bases at J, with 21 bases in the middle. The CDR3 is 15 residues long.

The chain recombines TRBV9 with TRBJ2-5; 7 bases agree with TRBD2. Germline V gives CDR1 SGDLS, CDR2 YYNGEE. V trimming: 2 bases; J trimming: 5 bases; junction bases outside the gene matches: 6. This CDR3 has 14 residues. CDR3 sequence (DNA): TGTGCCAGCAGCGTTGGAGTGGGGGGGGAGACCCAGTACTTC. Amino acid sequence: CASSVGVGGETQYF.

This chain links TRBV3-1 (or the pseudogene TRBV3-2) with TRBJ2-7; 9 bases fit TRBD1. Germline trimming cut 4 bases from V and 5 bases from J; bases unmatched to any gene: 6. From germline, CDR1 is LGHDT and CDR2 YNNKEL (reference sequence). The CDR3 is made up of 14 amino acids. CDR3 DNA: TGTGCCAGCAGCCTGGGACAGGGCGTCGACGAGCAGTACTTC. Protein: CASSLGQGVDEQYF.

Here the CDR3 reads CASSLFGAHEQFF. The DNA for the CDR3 is TGTGCCAGCAGCTTATTCGGTGCTCATGAGCAGTTCTTC. The gene calls are TRBV11-2 and TRBJ2-1; D remains unclear. Germline lookup yields CDR1 SGHAT and CDR2 FQNNGV. Trimming cost V 2 bases and J 8 bases, with 10 bases left between them. The CDR3 covers 13 residues.

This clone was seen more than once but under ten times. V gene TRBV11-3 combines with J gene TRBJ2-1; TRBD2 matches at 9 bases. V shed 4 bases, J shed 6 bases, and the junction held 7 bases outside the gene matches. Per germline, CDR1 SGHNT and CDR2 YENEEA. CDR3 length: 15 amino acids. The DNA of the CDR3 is TGTGCCAGCAGCTCCATGGCTAGCGGGATCAATGAGCAGTTCTTC. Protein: CASSSMASGINEQFF.

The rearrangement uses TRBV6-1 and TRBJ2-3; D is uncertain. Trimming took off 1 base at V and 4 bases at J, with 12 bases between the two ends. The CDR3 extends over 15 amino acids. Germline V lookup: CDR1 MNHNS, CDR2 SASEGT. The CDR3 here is CASSEGSVYADTQYF. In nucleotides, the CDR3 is TGTGCCAGCAGTGAAGGCTCGGTCTACGCAGATACGCAGTATTTT.

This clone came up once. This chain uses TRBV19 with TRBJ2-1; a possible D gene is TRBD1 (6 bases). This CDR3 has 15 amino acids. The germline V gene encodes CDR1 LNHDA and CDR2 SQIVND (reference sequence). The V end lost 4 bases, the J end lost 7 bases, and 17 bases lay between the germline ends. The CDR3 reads CASSKTGKGGNEQFF. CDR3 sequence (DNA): TGTGCCAGTAGTAAAACAGGGAAGGGTGGAAATGAGCAGTTCTTC. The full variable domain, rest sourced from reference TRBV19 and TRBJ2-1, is DGGITQSPKYLFRKEGQNVTLSCEQNLNHDAMYWYRQDPGQGLRLIYYSQIVNDFQKGDIAEGYSVSREKKESFPLTVTSAQKNPTAFYLCASSKTGKGGNEQFFGPGTRLTVL.

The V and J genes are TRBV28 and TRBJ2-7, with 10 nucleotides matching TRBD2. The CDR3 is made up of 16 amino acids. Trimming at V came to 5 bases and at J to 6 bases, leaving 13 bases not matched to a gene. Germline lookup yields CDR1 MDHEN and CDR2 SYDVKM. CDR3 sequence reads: CASSPTGGLADREQYF. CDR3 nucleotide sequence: TGTGCCAGCAGTCCGACGGGAGGACTAGCGGACCGCGAGCAGTACTTC.

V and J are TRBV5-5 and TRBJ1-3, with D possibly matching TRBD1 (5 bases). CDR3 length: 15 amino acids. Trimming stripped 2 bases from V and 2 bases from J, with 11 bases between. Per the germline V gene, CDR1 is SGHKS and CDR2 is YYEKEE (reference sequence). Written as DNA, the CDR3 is TGTGCCAGCAGCTTTCTGGGGGGAACTGGAAACACCATATATTTT. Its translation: CASSFLGGTGNTIYF.

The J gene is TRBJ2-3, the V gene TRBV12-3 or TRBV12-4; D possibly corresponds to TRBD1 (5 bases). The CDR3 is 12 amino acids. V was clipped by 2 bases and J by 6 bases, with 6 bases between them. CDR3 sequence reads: CASSLKGDTQYF. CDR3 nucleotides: TGTGCCAGCAGTTTAAAGGGGGATACGCAGTATTTT.

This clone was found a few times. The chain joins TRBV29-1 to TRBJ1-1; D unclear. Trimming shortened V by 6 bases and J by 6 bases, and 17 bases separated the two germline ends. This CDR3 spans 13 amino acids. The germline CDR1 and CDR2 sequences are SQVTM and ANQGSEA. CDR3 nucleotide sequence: TGCAGCGTCAACCTTTTTGCCGGTCCTGAAGCTTTCTTT. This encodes CSVNLFAGPEAFF.

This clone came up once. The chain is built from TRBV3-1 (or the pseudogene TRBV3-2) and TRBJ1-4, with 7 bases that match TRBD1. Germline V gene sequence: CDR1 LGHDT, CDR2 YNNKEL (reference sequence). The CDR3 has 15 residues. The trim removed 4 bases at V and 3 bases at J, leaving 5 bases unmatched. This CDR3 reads CASSPNRGANEKLFF. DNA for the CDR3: TGTGCCAGCAGCCCGAACAGGGGCGCTAATGAAAAACTGTTTTTT.

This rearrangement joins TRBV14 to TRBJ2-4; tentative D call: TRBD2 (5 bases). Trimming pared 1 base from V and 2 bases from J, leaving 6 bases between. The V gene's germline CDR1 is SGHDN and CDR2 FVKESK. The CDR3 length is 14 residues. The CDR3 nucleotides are TGTGCCAGCAGCCAAGCGGGGACCAAAAACATTCAGTACTTC. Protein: CASSQAGTKNIQYF.

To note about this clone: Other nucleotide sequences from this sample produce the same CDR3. CDR3: CASSPGQGIRGYTF. CDR3 sequence (DNA): TGTGCCAGCTCACCGGGACAGGGAATTCGGGGCTACACCTTC. The chain has TRBV18 and TRBJ1-2; TRBD1 aligns across 9 bases. Looked up from germline, CDR1 is KGHSH and CDR2 is LQKENI. This CDR3 has 14 amino acids. Trimming took 3 bases from V and 8 from J; bases not matched to a gene: 7.

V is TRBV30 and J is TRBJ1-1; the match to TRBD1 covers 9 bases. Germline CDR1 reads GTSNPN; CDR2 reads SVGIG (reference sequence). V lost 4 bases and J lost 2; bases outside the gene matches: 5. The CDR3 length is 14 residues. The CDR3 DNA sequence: TGTGCCTGGACAGGGGACAGGGTTAACACTGAAGCTTTCTTT. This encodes CAWTGDRVNTEAFF.